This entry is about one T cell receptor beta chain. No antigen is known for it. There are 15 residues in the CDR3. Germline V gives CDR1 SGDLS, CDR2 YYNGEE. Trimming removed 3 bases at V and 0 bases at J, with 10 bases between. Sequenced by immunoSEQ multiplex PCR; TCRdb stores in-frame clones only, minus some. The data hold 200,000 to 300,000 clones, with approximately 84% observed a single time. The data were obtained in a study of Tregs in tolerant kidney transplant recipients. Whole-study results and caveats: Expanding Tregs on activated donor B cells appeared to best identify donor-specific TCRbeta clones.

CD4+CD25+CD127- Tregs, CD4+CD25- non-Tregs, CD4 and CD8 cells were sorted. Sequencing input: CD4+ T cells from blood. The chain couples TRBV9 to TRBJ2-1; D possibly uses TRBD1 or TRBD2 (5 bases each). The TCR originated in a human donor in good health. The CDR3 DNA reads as TGTGCCAGCAGCGGACAGCGGAGCTCCTACAATGAGCAGTTCTTC. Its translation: CASSGQRSSYNEQFF.